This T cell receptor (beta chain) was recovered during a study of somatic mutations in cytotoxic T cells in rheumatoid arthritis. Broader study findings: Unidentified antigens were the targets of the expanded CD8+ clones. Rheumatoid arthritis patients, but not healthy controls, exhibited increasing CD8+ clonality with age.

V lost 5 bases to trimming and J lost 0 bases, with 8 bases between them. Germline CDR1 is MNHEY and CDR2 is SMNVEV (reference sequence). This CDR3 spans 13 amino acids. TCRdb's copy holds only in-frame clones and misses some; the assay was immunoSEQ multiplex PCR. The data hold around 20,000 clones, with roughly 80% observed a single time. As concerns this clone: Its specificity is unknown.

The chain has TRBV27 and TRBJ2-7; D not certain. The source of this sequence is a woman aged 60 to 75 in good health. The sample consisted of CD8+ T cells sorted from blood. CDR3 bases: TGTGCCAGCAGTCCGACGGTCTCCTACGAGCAGTACTTC. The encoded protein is CASSPTVSYEQYF.